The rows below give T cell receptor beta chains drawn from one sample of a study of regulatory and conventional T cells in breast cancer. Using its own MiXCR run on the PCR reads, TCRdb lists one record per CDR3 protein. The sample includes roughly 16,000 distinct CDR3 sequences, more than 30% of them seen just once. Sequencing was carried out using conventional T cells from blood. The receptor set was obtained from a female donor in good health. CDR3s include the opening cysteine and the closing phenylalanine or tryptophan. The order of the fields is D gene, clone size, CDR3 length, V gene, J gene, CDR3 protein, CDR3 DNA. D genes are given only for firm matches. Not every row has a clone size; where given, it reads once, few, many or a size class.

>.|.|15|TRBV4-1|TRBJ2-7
CASSSIQSGPHEQYF
TGCGCCAGCAGCTCAATCCAGAGCGGGCCCCACGAGCAGTACTTC
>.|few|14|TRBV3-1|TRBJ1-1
CASSQQGTATEAFF
TGTGCCAGCAGCCAACAAGGAACGGCCACTGAAGCTTTCTTT
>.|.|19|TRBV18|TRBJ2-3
CASSPFSVVSDRLTDTQYF
TGTGCCAGCTCACCTTTCAGCGTGGTTTCCGACAGACTCACAGATACGCAGTATTTT
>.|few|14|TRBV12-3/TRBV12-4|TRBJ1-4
CASSLFVGNEKLFF
TGTGCCAGCAGTTTGTTCGTCGGTAATGAAAAACTGTTTTTT
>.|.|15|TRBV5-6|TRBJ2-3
CASSLDRSWVDTQYF
TGTGCCAGCAGCTTGGATAGGTCTTGGGTCGATACGCAGTATTTT
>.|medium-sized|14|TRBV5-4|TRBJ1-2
CASSRDKGNYGYTF
TGTGCCAGCAGCCGGGACAAGGGGAACTATGGCTACACCTTC
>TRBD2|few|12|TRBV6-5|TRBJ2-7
CASSYRRGEQYF
TGTGCCAGCAGTTACCGGCGGGGGGAGCAGTACTTC
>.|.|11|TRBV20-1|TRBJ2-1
CSASAHNERFF
TGCAGTGCTAGCGCCCACAATGAGCGGTTCTTC
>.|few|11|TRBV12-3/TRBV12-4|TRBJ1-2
CASSRSAGYTF
TGTGCCAGCAGCCGGAGTGCTGGCTACACCTTC
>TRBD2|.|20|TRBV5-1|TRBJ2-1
CACSLVPAGGLILSYNEQFF
TGCGCCTGCAGCTTGGTTCCAGCGGGAGGGCTAATACTGTCCTACAATGAGCAGTTCTTC
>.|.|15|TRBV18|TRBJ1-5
CASTPQGNSNQPQHF
TGTGCCAGCACACCACAGGGCAATAGCAATCAGCCCCAGCATTTT
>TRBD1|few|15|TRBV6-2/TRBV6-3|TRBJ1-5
CASRWGQDSNQPQHF
TGTGCCAGCAGATGGGGACAGGATAGCAATCAGCCCCAGCATTTT
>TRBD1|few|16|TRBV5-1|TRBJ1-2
CASSLAGDRANYGYTF
TGCGCCAGCAGCTTGGCGGGAGACAGGGCTAACTATGGCTACACCTTC
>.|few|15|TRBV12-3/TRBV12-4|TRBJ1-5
CASAQNGGKEQPQHF
TGTGCCAGTGCCCAGAACGGGGGAAAAGAACAGCCCCAGCATTTT
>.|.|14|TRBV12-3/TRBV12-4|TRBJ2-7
CASSSGTAPYEQYF
TGTGCCAGCAGTTCCGGGACCGCCCCCTACGAGCAGTACTTC
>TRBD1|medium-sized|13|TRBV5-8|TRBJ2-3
CASSNRGADTQYF
TGTGCCAGCAGCAACAGGGGAGCAGATACGCAGTATTTT
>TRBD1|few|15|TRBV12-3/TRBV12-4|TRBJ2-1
CASSLGQGVWNEQFF
TGTGCCAGCAGTTTAGGACAGGGAGTTTGGAATGAGCAGTTCTTC
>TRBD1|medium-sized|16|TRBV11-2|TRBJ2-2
CASSRGPGGYSGELFF
TGTGCCAGCAGCCGAGGCCCAGGGGGCTATTCCGGGGAGCTGTTTTTT
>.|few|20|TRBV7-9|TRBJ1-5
CASSLALWDDLPYSNQPQHF
TGTGCCAGCAGCTTAGCGCTTTGGGACGACCTTCCATATAGCAATCAGCCCCAGCATTTT
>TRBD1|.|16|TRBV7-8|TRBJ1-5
CASSFAPPGQASKQHF
TGTGCCAGCAGCTTCGCCCCTCCGGGACAGGCTTCCAAGCAGCATTTT
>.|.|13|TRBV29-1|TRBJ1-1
CSVEDRERTEAFF
TGCAGCGTTGAAGACAGGGAGAGGACTGAAGCTTTCTTT
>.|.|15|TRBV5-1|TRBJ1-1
CASSPLPGGNPEAFF
TGTGCCAGTAGTCCACTACCCGGGGGGAACCCTGAAGCTTTCTTT